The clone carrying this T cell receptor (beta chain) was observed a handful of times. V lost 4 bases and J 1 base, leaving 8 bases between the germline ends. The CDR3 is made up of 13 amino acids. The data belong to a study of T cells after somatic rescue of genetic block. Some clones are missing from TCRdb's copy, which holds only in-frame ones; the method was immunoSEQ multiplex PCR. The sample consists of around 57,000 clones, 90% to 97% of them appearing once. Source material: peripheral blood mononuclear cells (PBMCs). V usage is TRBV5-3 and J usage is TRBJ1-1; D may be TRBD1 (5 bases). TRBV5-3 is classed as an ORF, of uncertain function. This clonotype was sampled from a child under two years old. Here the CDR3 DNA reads TGTGCCAGAAGCGAACAGGAGAACACTGAAGCTTTCTTT. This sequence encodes CARSEQENTEAFF.